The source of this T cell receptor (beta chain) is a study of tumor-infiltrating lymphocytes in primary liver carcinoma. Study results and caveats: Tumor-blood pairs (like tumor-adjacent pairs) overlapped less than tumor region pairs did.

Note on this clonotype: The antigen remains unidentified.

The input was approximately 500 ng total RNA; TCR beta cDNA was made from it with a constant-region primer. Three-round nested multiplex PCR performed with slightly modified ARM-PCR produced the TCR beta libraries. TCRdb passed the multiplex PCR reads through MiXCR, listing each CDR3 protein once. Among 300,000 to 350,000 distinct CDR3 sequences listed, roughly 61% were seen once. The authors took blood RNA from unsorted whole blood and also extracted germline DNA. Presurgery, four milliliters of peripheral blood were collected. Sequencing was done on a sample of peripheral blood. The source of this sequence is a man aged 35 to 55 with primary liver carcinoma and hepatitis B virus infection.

CDR3 region: CANRYERGHGYEQYF. For the CDR3, the DNA is TGTGCCAACAGGTACGAAAGGGGGCATGGATACGAGCAGTACTTC. The J gene is TRBJ2-7, the V gene TRBV11-2; 7 bases align to TRBD1. The CDR3 covers 15 residues. CDR1 and CDR2 from the germline V gene are SGHAT and FQNNGV. Losses at the gene ends were 10 bases for V and 4 bases for J; bases not matched to a gene: 16.